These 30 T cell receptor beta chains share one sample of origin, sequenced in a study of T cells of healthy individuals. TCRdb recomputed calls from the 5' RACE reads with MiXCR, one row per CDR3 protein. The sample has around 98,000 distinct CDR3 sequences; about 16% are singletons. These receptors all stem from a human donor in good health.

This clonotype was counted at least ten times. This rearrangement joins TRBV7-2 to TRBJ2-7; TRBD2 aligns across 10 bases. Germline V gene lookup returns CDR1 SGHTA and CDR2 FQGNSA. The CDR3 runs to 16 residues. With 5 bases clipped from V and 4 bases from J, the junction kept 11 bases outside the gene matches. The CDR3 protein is CASSQNRASGRYEQYF. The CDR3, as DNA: TGTGCCAGCAGCCAAAACCGGGCTAGCGGGAGATACGAGCAGTACTTC.

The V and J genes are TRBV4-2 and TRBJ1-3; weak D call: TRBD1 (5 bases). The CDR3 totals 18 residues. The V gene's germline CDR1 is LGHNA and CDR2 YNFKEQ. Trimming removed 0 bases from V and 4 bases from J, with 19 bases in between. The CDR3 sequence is CASSQDISGLPGGNTIYF. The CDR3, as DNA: TGTGCCAGCAGCCAAGACATTTCGGGACTCCCGGGGGGAAACACCATATATTTT.

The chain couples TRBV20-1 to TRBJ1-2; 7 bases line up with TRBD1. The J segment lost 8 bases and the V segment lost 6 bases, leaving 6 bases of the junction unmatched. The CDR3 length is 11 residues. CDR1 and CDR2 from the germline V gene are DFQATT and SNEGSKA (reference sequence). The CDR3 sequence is CSALGGYGYTF. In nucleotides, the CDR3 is TGCAGTGCCTTAGGGGGCTACGGCTACACCTTC.

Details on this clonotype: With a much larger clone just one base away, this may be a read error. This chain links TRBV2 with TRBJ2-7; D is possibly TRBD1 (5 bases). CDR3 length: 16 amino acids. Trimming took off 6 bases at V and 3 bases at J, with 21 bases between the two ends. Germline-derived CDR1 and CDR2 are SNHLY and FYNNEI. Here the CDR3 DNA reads TGTGCCAGCAGCAACAGGAAAGCCCTAAGCTACTACGAGCAGTACTTC. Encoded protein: CASSNRKALSYYEQYF.

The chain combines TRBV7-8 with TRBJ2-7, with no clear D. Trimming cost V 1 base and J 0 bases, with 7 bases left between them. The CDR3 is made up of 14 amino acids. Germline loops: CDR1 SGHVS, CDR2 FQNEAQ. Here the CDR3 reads CASSLGGISYEQYF. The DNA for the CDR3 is TGTGCCAGCAGCTTAGGCGGTATCTCCTACGAGCAGTACTTC.

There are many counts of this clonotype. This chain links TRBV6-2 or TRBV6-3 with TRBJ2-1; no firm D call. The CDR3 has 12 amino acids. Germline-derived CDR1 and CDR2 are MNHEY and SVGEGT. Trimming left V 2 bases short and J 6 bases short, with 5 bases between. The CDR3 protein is CASSYPPNEQFF. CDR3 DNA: TGTGCCAGCAGTTACCCACCCAATGAGCAGTTCTTC.

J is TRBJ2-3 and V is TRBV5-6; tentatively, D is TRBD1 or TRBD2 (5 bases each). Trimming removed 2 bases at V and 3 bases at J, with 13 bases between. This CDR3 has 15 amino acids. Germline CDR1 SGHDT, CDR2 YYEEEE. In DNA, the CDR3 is TGTGCCAGCAGCTTCCCGGGACCAGAAACAGATACGCAGTATTTT. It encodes CASSFPGPETDTQYF.

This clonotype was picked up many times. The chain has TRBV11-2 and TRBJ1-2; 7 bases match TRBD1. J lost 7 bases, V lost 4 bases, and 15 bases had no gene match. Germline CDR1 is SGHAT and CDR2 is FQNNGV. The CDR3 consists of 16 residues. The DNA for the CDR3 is TGTGCCAGCAGCTCCCCGAGGGACAGAGGAGGAGTTGGCTACACCTTC. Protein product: CASSSPRDRGGVGYTF.

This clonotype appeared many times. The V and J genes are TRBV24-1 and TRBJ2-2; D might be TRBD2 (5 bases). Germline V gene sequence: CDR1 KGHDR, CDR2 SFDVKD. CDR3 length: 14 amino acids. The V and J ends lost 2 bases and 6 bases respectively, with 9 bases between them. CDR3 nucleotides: TGTGCCACCAGTGATTCGGGGTTTGCCGGGGAGCTGTTTTTT. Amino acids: CATSDSGFAGELFF.

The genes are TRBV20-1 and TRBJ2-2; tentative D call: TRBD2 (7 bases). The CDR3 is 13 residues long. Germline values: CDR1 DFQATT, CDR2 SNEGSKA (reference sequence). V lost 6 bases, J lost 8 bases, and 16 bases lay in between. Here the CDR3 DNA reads TGCAGTGCAAGCTGGGGGGGCTTTGGGGAGCTGTTTTTT. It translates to CSASWGGFGELFF.

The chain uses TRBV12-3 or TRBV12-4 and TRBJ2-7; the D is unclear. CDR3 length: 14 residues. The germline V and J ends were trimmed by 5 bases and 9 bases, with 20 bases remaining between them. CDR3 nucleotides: TGTGCCAGCAGTCTCGGCGGTACATCTACGTTGCAGTACTTC. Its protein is CASSLGGTSTLQYF.

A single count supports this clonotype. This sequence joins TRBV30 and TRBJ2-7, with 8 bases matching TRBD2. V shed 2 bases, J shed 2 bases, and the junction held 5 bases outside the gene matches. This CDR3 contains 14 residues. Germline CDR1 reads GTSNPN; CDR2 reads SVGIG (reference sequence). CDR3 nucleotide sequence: TGTGCCTGGAGTATCACTAGCGGCCCCTACGAGCAGTACTTC. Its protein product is CAWSITSGPYEQYF.

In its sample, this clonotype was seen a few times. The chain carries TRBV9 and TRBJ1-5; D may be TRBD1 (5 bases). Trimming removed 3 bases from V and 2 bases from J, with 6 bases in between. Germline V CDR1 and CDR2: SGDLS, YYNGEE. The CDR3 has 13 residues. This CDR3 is CASSGGGNQPQHF. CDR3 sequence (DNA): TGTGCCAGCAGCGGGGGGGGCAATCAGCCCCAGCATTTT.

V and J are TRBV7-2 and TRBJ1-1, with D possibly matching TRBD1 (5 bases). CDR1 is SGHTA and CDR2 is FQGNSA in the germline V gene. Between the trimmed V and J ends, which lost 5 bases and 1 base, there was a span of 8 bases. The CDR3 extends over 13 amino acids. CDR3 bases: TGTGCCAGCAGCCGCGGACAGAACACTGAAGCTTTCTTT. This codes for CASSRGQNTEAFF.

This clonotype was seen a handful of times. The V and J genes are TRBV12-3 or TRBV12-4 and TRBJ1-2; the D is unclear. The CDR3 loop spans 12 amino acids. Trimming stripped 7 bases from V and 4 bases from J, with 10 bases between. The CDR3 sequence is CASKEGFYGYTF. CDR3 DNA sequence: TGTGCCAGCAAGGAGGGATTCTATGGCTACACCTTC.

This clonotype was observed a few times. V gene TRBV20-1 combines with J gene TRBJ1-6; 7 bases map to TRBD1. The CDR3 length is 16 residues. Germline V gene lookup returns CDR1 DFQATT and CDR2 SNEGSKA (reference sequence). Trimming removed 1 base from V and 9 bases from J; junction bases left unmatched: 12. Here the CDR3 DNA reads TGCAGTGCTAGAGGAGGGGCAGGGGGGGAGTCTTCACCCCTCCACTTT. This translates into CSARGGAGGESSPLHF.

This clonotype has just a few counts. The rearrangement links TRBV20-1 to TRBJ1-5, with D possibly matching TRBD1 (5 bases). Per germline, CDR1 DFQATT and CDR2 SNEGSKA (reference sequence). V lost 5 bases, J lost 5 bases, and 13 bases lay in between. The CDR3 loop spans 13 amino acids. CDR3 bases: TGCAGTGCTCTCGGGACTGCAGATCAGCCCCAGCATTTT. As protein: CSALGTADQPQHF.

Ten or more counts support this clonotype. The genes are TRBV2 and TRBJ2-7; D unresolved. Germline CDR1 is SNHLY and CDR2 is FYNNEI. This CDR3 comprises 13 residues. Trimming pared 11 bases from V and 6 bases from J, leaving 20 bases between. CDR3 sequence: CAGKYPGQLEQYF. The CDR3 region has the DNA TGTGCCGGCAAATACCCGGGCCAACTCGAGCAGTACTTC. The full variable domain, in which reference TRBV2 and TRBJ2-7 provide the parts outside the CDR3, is EPEVTQTPSHQVTQMGQEVILRCVPISNHLYFYWYRQILGQKVEFLVSFYNNEISEKSEIFDDQFSVERPDGSNFTLKIRSTKLEDSAMYFCAGKYPGQLEQYFGPGTRLTVT.

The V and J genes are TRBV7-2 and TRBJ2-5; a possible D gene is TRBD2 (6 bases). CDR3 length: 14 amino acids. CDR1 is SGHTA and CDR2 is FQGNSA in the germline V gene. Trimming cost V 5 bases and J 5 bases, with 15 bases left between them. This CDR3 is CASSHLGGGETQYF. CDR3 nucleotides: TGTGCCAGCAGCCACCTCGGGGGAGGTGAGACCCAGTACTTC.

The DNA of the CDR3 is TGTGCCAGCAGTTACTCGCCGGACATAAACTACGAGCAGTACTTC. Protein sequence: CASSYSPDINYEQYF. V usage is TRBV6-5 and J usage is TRBJ2-7; weak D call: TRBD1 (5 bases). This CDR3 has 15 residues. From germline, CDR1 is MNHEY and CDR2 SVGAGI. Trimming cost V 0 bases and J 3 bases, with 12 bases left between them.

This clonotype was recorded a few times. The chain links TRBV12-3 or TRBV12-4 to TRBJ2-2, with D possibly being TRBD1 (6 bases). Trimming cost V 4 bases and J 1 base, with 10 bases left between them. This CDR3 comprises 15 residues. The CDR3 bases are TGTGCCAGCAGTTATCAACAGGGGAACACCGGGGAGCTGTTTTTT. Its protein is CASSYQQGNTGELFF.

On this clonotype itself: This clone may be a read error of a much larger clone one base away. CDR3 protein: CASSLLPQTWGTEAFF. The CDR3 region has the DNA TGCGCCAGCAGCTTGCTGCCCCAGACATGGGGTACCGAAGCTTTCTTT. J is TRBJ1-1 and V is TRBV5-1; D is uncertain. The CDR3 runs to 16 residues. The germline V gene encodes CDR1 SGHRS and CDR2 YFSETQ. V lost 1 base, J lost 8 bases, and 21 bases lay in between.

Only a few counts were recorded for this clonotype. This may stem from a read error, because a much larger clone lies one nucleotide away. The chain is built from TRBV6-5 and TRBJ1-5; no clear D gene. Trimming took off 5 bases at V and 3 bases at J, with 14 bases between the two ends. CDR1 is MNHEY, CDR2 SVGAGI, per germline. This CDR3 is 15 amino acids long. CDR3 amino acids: CASSRLRDDNQPQHF. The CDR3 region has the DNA TGTGCCAGCAGTCGCCTGAGGGATGACAATCAGCCCCAGCATTTT.

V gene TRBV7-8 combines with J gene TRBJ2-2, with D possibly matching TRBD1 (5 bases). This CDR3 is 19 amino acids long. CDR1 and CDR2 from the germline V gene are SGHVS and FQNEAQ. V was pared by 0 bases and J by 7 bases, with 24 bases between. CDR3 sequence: CASSLAPKVSGRKGGELFF. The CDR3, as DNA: TGTGCCAGCAGCTTAGCGCCTAAAGTTTCAGGGCGAAAGGGCGGGGAGCTGTTTTTT. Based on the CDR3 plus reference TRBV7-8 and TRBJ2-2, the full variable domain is GAGVSQSPRYKVAKRGQDVALRCDPISGHVSLFWYQQALGQGPEFLTYFQNEAQLDKSGLPSDRFFAERPEGSVSTLKIQRTQQEDSAVYLCASSLAPKVSGRKGGELFFGEGSRLTVL.

The CDR3 loop is CASSLPGETQYF. The CDR3 nucleotides read TGCGCCAGCAGCTTGCCAGGGGAGACCCAGTACTTC. The J gene is TRBJ2-5, the V gene TRBV5-1; tentative D call: TRBD1 (5 bases). The CDR3 length is 12 residues. V was shortened by 1 base and J by 5 bases, with 6 bases between the two germline ends. Per the germline V gene, CDR1 is SGHRS and CDR2 is YFSETQ.

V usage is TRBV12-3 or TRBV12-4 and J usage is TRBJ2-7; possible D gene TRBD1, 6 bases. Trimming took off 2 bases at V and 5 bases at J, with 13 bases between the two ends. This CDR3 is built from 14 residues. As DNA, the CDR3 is TGTGCCAGCAGTTTAAGGGACACCGGCCACGAGCAGTACTTC. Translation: CASSLRDTGHEQYF.

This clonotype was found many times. This CDR3 is CASNQQGFSQPQHF. CDR3 DNA: TGTGCCAGTAATCAACAGGGTTTCAGTCAGCCCCAGCATTTT. The gene calls are TRBV19 and TRBJ1-5; D might be TRBD1 (6 bases). The CDR3 totals 14 residues. Germline V gene data show CDR1 as LNHDA and CDR2 as SQIVND (reference sequence). Deletions cut 7 bases from V and 6 bases from J, with 16 bases between.

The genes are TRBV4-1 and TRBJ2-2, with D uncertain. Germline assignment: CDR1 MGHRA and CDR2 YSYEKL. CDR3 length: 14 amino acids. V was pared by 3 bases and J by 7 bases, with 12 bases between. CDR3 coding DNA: TGCGCCAGCAGCCAGTCAGGTCGCGGCGGGGAGCTGTTTTTT. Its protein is CASSQSGRGGELFF.

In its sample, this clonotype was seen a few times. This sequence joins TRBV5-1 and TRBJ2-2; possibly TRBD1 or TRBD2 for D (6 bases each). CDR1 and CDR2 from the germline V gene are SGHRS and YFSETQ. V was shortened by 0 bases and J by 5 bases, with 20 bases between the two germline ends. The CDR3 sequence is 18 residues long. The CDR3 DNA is TGCGCCAGCAGCTTGGCGGGTTCGGGGGCCTCGTGGACCGGGGAGCTGTTTTTT. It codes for CASSLAGSGASWTGELFF.

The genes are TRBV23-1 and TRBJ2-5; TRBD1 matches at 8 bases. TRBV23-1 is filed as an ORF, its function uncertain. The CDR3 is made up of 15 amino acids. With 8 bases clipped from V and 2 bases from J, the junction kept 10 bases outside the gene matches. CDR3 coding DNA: TGCGCCAGCGCGAGACAGGGGAGGCTTCAAGAGACCCAGTACTTC. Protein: CASARQGRLQETQYF.